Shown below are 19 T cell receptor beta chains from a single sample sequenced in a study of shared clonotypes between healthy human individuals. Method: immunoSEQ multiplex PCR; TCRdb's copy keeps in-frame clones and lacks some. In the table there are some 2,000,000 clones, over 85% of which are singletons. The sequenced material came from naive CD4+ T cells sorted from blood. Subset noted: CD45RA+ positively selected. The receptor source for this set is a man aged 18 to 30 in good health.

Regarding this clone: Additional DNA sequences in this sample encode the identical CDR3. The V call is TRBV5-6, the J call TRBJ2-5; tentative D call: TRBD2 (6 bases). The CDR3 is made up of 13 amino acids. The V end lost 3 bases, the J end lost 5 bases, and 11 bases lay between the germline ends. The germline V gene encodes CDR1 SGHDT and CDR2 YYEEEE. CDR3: CASSSPGGETQYF. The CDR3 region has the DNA TGTGCCAGCAGCTCTCCCGGGGGTGAGACCCAGTACTTC.

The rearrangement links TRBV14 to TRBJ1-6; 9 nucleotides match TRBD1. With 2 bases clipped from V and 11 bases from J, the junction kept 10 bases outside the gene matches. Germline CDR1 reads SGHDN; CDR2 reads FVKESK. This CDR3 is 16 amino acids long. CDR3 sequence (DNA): TGTGCCAGCAGCCAACAGGGACAGGGCCGGAGAGCACCCCTCCACTTT. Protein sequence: CASSQQGQGRRAPLHF.

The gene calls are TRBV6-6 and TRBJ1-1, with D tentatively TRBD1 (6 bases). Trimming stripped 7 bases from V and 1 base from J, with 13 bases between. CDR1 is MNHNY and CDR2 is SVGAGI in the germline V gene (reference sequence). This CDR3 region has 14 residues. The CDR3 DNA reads TGTGCCAGCAACCCACAGGGCCCGAACACTGAAGCTTTCTTT. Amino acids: CASNPQGPNTEAFF.

CDR3: CASSPGTDIKYNEQFF. In DNA form, the CDR3 reads TGCGCCAGCAGCCCCGGGACTGACATTAAGTACAATGAGCAGTTCTTC. V and J are TRBV5-1 and TRBJ2-1; tentatively, D is TRBD2 (6 bases). The V gene lost 4 bases and the J gene lost 4 bases, with 18 bases spanning the gap. The CDR3 length is 16 residues. Germline V gene lookup returns CDR1 SGHRS and CDR2 YFSETQ.

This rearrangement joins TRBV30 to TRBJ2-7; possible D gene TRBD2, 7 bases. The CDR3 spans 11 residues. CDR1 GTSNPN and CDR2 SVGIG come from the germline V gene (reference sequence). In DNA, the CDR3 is TGTTCCGGGGGGCCTTCCTACGAGCAGTACTTC. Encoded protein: CSGGPSYEQYF.

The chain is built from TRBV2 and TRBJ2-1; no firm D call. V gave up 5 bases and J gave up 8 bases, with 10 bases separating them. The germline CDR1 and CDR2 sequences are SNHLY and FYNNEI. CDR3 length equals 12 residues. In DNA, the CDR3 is TGTGCCAGCAGTCCTCTTAGTGATGAGCAGTTCTTC. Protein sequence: CASSPLSDEQFF.

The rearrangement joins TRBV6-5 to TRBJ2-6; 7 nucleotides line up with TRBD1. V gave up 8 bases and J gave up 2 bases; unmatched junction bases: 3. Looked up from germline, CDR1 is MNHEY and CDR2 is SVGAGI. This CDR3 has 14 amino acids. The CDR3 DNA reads TGTGCCAGCGGAACAGGGGCTGGGGCCAACGTCCTGACTTTC. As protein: CASGTGAGANVLTF.

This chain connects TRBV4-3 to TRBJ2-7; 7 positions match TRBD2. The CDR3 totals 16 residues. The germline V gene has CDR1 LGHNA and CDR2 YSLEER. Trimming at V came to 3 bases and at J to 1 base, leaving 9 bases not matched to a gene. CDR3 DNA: TGCGCCAGCAGCCATGGCTTGGGACTAAGGTCCTACGAGCAGTACTTC. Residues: CASSHGLGLRSYEQYF.

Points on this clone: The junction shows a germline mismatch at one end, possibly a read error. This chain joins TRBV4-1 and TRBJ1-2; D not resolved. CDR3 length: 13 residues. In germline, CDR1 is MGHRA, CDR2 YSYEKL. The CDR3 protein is CASSKEEGYGYTF. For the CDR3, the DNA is TGCGCCAGCAGCAAAGAGGAGGGCTATGGCTACACCTTC.

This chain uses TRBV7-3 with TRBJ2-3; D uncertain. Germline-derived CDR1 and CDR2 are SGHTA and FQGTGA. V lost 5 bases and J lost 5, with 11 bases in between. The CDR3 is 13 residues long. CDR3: CASSQNTRDTQYF. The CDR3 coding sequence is TGTGCCAGCAGCCAAAATACTCGAGATACGCAGTATTTT.

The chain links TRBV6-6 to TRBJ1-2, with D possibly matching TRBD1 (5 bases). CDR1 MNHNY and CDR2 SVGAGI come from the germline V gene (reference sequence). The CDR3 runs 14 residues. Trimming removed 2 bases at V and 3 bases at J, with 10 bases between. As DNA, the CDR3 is TGTGCCAGCAGTTACCCGGGGACTGACTATGGCTACACCTTC. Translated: CASSYPGTDYGYTF.

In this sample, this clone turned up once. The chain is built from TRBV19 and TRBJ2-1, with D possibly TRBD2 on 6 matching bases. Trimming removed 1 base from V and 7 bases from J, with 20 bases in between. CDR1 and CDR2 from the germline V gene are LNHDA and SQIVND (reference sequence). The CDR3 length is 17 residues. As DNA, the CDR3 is TGTGCCAGTAGTATAGTCGAGCTAGCGCAAAACGGAAATGAGCAGTTCTTC. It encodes CASSIVELAQNGNEQFF.

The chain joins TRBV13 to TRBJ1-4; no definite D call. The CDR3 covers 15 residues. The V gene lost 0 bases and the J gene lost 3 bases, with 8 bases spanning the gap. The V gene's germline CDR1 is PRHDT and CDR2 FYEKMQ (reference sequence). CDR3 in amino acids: CASSLGAIPNEKLFF. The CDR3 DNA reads TGTGCCAGCAGCTTAGGCGCCATCCCTAATGAAAAACTGTTTTTT.

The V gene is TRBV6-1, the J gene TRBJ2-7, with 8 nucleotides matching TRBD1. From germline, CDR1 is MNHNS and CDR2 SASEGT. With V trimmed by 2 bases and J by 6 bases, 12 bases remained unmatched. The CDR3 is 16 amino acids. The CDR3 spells CASSETPIIDRGEQYF. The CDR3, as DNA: TGTGCCAGCAGTGAAACGCCGATTATAGACAGGGGCGAGCAGTACTTC.

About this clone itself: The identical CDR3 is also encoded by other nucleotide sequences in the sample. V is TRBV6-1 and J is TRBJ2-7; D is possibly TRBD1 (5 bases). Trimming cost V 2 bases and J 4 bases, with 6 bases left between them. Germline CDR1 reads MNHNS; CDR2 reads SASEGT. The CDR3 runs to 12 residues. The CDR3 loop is CASSEKGYEQYF. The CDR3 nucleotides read TGTGCCAGCAGTGAAAAGGGGTACGAGCAGTACTTC.

CDR3 nucleotides: TGTGCCATCAGTGAGGCGGGAGGGGGAAACGAAAACATTCAGTACTTC. Encoded protein: CAISEAGGGNENIQYF. This rearrangement joins TRBV10-3 to TRBJ2-4; 9 nucleotides line up with TRBD2. With 2 bases clipped from V and 5 bases from J, the junction kept 7 bases outside the gene matches. CDR3 length: 16 amino acids. CDR1 is ENHRY, CDR2 SYGVKD, per germline.

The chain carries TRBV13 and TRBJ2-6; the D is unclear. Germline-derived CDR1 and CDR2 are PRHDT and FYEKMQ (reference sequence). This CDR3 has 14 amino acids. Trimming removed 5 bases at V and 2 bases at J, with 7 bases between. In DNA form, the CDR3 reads TGTGCCAGCAGCCTTACTGCTGGGGCCAACGTCCTGACTTTC. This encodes CASSLTAGANVLTF. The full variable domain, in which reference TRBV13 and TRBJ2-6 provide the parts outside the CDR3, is AAGVIQSPRHLIKEKRETATLKCYPIPRHDTVYWYQQGPGQDPQFLISFYEKMQSDKGSIPDRFSAQQFSDYHSELNMSSLELGDSALYFCASSLTAGANVLTFGAGSRLTVL.

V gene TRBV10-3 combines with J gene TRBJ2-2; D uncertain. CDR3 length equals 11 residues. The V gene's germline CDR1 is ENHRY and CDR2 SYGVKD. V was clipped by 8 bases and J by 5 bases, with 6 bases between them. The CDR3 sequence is CAIESTGELFF. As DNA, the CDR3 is TGTGCCATCGAGTCAACCGGGGAGCTGTTTTTT.

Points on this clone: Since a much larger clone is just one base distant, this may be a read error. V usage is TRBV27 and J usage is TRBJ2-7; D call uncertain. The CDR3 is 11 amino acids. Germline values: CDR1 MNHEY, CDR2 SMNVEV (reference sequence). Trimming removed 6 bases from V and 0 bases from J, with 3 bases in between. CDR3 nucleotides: TGTGCCAGCAGGTCCTCCTACGAGCAGTACTTC. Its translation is CASRSSYEQYF.